These 2 T cell receptor beta chains came from one sample sequenced in a study of cytomegalovirus exposure and HLA in healthy donors (dated by TCRdb to about 2017). The library was generated by the immunoSEQ multiplex PCR assay. The multiplex PCR relied on a mix of 60 forward primers for TCR Vbeta segments and 13 reverse primers for TCR Jbeta segments. This immuneACCESS table, as held by TCRdb, lists in-frame sequences with V and J called but not all clones. Of the missing ones, under half trace to an unresolved V gene in checked studies; the others have no known cause. Counted in this sample were about 63,000 clones; more than 60% of them appeared once. The biggest ten clones account for roughly 3% of the sample. Sequenced: PBMCs. Receptor source: a woman between 25 and 40 years old in good health and CMV-seronegative.

The chain links TRBV7-9 to TRBJ1-4; D might be TRBD1 (5 bases). Trimming removed 6 bases from V and 3 bases from J, with 11 bases in between. The CDR3 is 14 amino acids. The germline CDR1 and CDR2 sequences are SEHNR and FQNEAQ (reference sequence). The CDR3 nucleotides are TGTGCCAGCAGTGGGGCCATGGCTAATGAAAAACTGTTTTTT. Protein product: CASSGAMANEKLFF.

The chain combines TRBV19 with TRBJ2-1; 10 nucleotides match TRBD2. CDR3 length equals 17 residues. The J segment lost 1 base and the V segment lost 5 bases, leaving 8 bases of the junction unmatched. Germline CDR1 LNHDA, CDR2 SQIVND (reference sequence). This chain's CDR3 is CASSPRTSGRSYNEQFF. The CDR3 nucleotides read TGTGCCAGTAGTCCAAGGACTAGCGGACGATCCTACAATGAGCAGTTCTTC.